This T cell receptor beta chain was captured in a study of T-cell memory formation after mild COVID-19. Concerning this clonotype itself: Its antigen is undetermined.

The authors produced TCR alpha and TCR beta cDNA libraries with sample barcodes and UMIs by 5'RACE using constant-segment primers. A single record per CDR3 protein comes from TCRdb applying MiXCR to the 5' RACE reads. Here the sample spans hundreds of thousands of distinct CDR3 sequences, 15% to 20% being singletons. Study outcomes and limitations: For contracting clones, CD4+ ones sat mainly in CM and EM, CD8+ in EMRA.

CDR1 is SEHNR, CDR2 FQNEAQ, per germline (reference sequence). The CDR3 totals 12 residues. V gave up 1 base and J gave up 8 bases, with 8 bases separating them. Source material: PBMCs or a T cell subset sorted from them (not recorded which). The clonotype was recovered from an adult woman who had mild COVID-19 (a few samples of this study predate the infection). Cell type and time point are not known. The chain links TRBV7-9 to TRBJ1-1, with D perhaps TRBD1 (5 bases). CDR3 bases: TGTGCCAGCAGCTTAGGAAGGGGAGAAGCTTTCTTT. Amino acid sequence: CASSLGRGEAFF.